This entry describes one TCR beta chain. Authors' methods: Amplification from reference gene primers served as the basis for estimated nucleated cell counts. Libraries were prepared by immunoSEQ multiplex PCR; TCRdb keeps only in-frame clonotypes and omits some of them. For V, J and clone size, that table is used; D and trimming come from the DNA. This table has roughly 260,000 clones, around nine tenths appearing once. The sample comes from a study of blood T cell repertoires in COVID-19. Study-wide background: Some COVID-19 samples were acute and others convalescent; all came from the United States, Italy and Spain. In each case, the material was cDNA or gDNA derived from T cells, B-cell-depleted T cells, or PBMCs.

CDR1 and CDR2 from the germline V gene are SGHRS and YFSETQ. The V gene lost 4 bases and the J gene lost 5 bases, with 13 bases spanning the gap. The CDR3 has 13 residues. Source material: peripheral blood. The rearrangement uses TRBV5-1 and TRBJ2-7; D is perhaps TRBD1 (5 bases). The TCR was taken from a middle-aged man who had recovered from COVID-19. CDR3 residues: CASSGSGFDEQYF. In nucleotides, the CDR3 is TGCGCCAGCAGCGGGTCAGGGTTCGACGAGCAGTACTTC.